This record covers a single T cell receptor (beta chain). Its target is unknown. The protocol was immunoSEQ multiplex PCR, while the TCRdb copy is restricted to in-frame clones and leaves out a portion. The sample contains about 92,000 clones, roughly 88% of which appear only once. These data belong to a study of T cell responses to AZD1222 COVID-19 vaccine. The study, taken as a whole, reports: Repertoires in all cases were sampled only once the peak T cell response had passed. Donors were chiefly white British, with a greater number of females, and clonal diversity was perhaps underestimated.

This CDR3 spans 14 amino acids. The V and J ends lost 0 bases and 4 bases respectively, with 10 bases between them. Germline V CDR1 and CDR2: SGDLS, YYNGEE. Material: peripheral blood, obtained on day 0 of AZD1222 vaccination. The clonotype was recovered from an adult in good health. V gene TRBV9 combines with J gene TRBJ1-1; the D gene is possibly TRBD1 (6 bases). Here the CDR3 DNA reads TGTGCCAGCAGCGTAGTGACAGGAAGCACTGAAGCTTTCTTT. Translating gives CASSVVTGSTEAFF.